This T cell receptor beta chain derives from a study of cytomegalovirus exposure and HLA in healthy donors. Study in general: In an early release, HLA-typed donors contributed tens of millions of unique TCR sequences.

Overall study results and limits: A prior analysis recorded that most TCR beta V segments were productive about 90% or about 30% of the time. Analyses of presence and absence presupposed an approximately uniform sequencing depth across donors.

Concerning this clone: Its antigen remains unidentified.

Researchers ran the PCR with 60 Vbeta and 13 Jbeta primers. Repertoires were generated with immunoSEQ multiplex PCR, while TCRdb's copy carries only in-frame clones and drops some. The sample lists approximately 72,000 clones, roughly four fifths occurring once. CDR1 and CDR2 from the germline V gene are SQVTM and ANQGSEA. This CDR3 is 14 amino acids long. V shed 6 bases, J shed 4 bases, and the junction held 7 bases outside the gene matches. Sequencing was performed on PBMCs. The chain combines TRBV29-1 with TRBJ1-5, with 9 bases aligning to TRBD1. The receptor comes from a man in his late teens or twenties in good health and CMV-seronegative. The CDR3 reads CSVTGTGINQPQHF. In nucleotides, the CDR3 is TGCAGCGTCACCGGGACAGGGATAAATCAGCCCCAGCATTTT.